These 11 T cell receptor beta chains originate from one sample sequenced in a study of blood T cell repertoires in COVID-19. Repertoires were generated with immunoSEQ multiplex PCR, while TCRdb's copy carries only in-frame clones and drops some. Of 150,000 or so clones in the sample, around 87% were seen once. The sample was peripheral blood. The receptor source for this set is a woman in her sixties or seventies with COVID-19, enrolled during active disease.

The CDR3 region is CASSRPKGRTGGLTNEKLFF. The CDR3 coding sequence is TGTGCCAGCAGCCGGCCCAAGGGGAGGACAGGGGGCCTAACTAATGAAAAACTGTTTTTT. The rearrangement links TRBV28 to TRBJ1-4, with 11 bases identical to TRBD1. The CDR3 is 20 residues long. CDR1 is MDHEN and CDR2 is SYDVKM in the germline V gene. The V and J ends lost 6 bases and 1 base, in that order; junction bases with no gene match: 16.

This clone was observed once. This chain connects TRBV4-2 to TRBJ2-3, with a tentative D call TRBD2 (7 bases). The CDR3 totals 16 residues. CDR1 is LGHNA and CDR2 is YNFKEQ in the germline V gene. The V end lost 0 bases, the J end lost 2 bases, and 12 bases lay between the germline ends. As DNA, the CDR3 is TGTGCCAGCAGCCAAGAGGAGGGGGGGGACACAGATACGCAGTATTTT. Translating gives CASSQEEGGDTDTQYF.

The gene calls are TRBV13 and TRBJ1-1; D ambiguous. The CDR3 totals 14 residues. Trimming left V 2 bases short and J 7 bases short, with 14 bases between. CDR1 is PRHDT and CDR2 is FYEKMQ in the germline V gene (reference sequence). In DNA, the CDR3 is TGTGCCAGCAGCTTAAATGGCCTGCGGGGTGAAGCTTTCTTT. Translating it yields CASSLNGLRGEAFF.

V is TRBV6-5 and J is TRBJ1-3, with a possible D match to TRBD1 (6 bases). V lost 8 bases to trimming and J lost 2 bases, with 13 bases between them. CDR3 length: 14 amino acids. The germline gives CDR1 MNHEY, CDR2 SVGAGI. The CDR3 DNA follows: TGTGCCAGCTCTGGGACAATGACTGGAAACACCATATATTTT. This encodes CASSGTMTGNTIYF.

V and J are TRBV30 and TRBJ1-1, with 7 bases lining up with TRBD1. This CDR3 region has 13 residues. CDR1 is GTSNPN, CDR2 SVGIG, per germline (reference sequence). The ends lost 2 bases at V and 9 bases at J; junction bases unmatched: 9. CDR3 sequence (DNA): TGTGCCTGGAGTAGGGACAGTCCCTTTAAAGCTTTCTTT. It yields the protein CAWSRDSPFKAFF.

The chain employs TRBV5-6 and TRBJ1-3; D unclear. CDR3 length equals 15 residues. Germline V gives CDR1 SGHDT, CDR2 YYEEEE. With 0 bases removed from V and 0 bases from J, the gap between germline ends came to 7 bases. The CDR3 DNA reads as TGTGCCAGCAGCTTGGCCGGGGTCTCTGGAAACACCATATATTTT. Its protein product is CASSLAGVSGNTIYF.

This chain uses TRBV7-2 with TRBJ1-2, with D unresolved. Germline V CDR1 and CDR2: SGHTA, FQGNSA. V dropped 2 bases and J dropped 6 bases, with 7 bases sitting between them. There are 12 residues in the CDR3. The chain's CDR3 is CASSLQVNGYTF. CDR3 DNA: TGTGCCAGCAGCTTACAGGTTAATGGCTACACCTTC. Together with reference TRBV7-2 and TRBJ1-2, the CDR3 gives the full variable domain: GAGVSQSPSNKVTEKGKDVELRCDPISGHTALYWYRQSLGQGLEFLIYFQGNSAPDKSGLPSDRFSAERTGGSVSTLTIQRTQQEDSAVYLCASSLQVNGYTFGSGTRLTVV.

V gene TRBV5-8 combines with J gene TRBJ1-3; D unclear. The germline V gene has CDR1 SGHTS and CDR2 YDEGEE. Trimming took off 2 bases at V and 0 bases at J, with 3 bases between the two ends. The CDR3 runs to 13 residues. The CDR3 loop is CASSFYSGNTIYF. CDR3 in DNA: TGTGCCAGCAGCTTCTACTCTGGAAACACCATATATTTT.

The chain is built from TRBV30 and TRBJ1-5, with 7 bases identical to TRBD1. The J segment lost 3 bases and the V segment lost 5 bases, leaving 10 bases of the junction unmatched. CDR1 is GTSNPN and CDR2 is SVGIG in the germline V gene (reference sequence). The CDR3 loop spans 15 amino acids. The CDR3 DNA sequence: TGTGCCTGGGCGAAGAAGGGGACAGACAATCAGCCCCAGCATTTT. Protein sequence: CAWAKKGTDNQPQHF. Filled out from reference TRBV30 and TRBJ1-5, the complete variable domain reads SQTIHQWPATLVQPVGSPLSLECTVEGTSNPNLYWYRQAAGRGLQLLFYSVGIGQISSEVPQNLSASRPQDRQFILSSKKLLLSDSGFYLCAWAKKGTDNQPQHFGDGTRLSIL.

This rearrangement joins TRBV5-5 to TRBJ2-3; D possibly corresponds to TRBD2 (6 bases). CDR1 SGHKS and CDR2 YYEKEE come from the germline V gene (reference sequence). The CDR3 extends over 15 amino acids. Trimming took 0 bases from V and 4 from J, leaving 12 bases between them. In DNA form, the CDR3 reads TGTGCCAGCAGCTTGGGTGGCGGGGTTGCAGATACGCAGTATTTT. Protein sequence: CASSLGGGVADTQYF. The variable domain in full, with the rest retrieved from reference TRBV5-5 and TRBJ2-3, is DAGVTQSPTHLIKTRGQQVTLRCSPISGHKSVSWYQQVLGQGPQFIFQYYEKEERGRGNFPDRFSARQFPNYSSELNVNALLLGDSALYLCASSLGGGVADTQYFGPGTRLTVL.

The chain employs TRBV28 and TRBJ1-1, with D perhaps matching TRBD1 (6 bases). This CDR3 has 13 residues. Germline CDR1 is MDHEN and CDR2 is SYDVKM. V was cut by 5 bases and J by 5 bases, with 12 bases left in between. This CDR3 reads CASSQGRGTEAFF. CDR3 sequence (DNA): TGTGCCAGCAGTCAGGGGAGGGGTACTGAAGCTTTCTTT. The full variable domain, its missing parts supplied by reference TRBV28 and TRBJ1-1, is DVKVTQSSRYLVKRTGEKVFLECVQDMDHENMFWYRQDPGLGLRLIYFSYDVKMKEKGDIPEGYSVSREKKERFSLILESASTNQTSMYLCASSQGRGTEAFFGQGTRLTVV.